The text below deals with one T cell receptor beta chain. Its antigen is currently unknown. TCRdb's copy holds only in-frame clones and misses some; the assay was immunoSEQ multiplex PCR. The table shows under 200,000 clones, with around 94% occurring only once. This sample was included in a study of T cell responses to AZD1222 COVID-19 vaccine. Germline-derived CDR1 and CDR2 are KGHDR and SFDVKD. The CDR3 totals 13 residues. The junction had 5 bases not matched to a gene; V was cut back by 7 bases and J by 7 bases. Notes on the study in general: Baseline seropositivity characterized only six AZD1222 recipients. Unmutated variant regions are reportedly targeted by nearly half of spike-specific TCRs.

The clonotype originates from an adult who received the MenACWY meningococcal vaccine as a control. The material sequenced was peripheral blood, taken 28 days after the second dose of the MenACWY control vaccine. The V and J genes are TRBV24-1 and TRBJ1-5; 8 nucleotides match TRBD1. The CDR3 sequence: CATSDRGKQPQHF. The CDR3 DNA reads TGTGCCACCAGCGACAGGGGAAAACAGCCCCAGCATTTT.